This T cell receptor beta chain was retrieved from a study of OX40 agonist ivuxolimab in advanced cancers. With V trimmed by 8 bases and J by 1 base, 7 bases remained unmatched. Per germline, CDR1 WSHSY and CDR2 SAAADI. The CDR3 consists of 14 residues. It was autoimmune disease history or systemic immunosuppression that excluded patients. Assay: immunoSEQ multiplex PCR; the TCRdb copy retains only in-frame clones and omits some. The sample lists tens of thousands of clones; roughly 84% were seen once. This TCR derives from an adult with an advanced solid tumor such as melanoma, head and neck, liver or kidney cancer. The source was CD4+ or CD8+ T cells sorted from blood, collected in a trial of the OX40 agonist ivuxolimab. The chain couples TRBV10-2 to TRBJ2-7; 8 positions match TRBD1. CDR3 loop: CASLGTGTSYEQYF. In DNA, the CDR3 is TGCGCCAGCCTCGGGACAGGAACATCCTACGAGCAGTACTTC.